This is a list of T cell receptor beta chains from one sample in a study of vaccination effects on CD4 cells after COVID-19. These receptors have no identified antigens. Some clones are missing from TCRdb's copy, which holds only in-frame ones; the method was immunoSEQ multiplex PCR. The sample yields 42,000 or so clones, 65% to 80% seen once. This specimen consisted of CD4+ T cells from PBMCs cultured without peptide, obtained after COVID-19 vaccination. Receptor source: a human donor who received a COVID-19 vaccine. The CDR3 runs from the conserved cysteine through the conserved F or W. The D gene is left open where the match is weak. Only part of the rows carry a size: once, few, many, or a class if the clone is expanded.

V	J	size	D	CDR3	DNA
TRBV5-1	TRBJ2-5	.	TRBD1	CASRPGTGQETQYF	TGCGCCAGCAGACCAGGGACAGGCCAAGAGACCCAGTACTTC
TRBV27	TRBJ2-7	.	.	CASSFQGGHEQYF	TGTGCCAGCAGTTTTCAGGGAGGACACGAGCAGTACTTC
TRBV18	TRBJ2-3	.	.	CASSPPGTSTDTQYF	TGTGCCAGCTCACCACCGGGGACCAGCACAGATACGCAGTATTTT
TRBV18	TRBJ1-2	.	.	CASSPTGGGYTF	TGTGCCAGCTCACCAACGGGGGGTGGCTACACCTTC
TRBV10-3	TRBJ2-1	.	.	CAISENPRDTISYNEQFF	TGTGCCATCAGTGAGAATCCCCGGGACACGATTTCCTACAATGAGCAGTTCTTC
TRBV6-5	TRBJ1-6	.	.	CASMLLLLNSPLHF	TGTGCCAGTATGTTGCTACTCCTGAATTCACCCCTCCACTTT
TRBV14	TRBJ1-2	.	.	CASSQDVIPLYGYTF	TGTGCCAGCAGCCAAGATGTGATCCCGCTCTATGGCTACACCTTC
TRBV9	TRBJ1-2	once	TRBD1	CASSVGTGYGYTF	TGTGCCAGCAGCGTAGGGACAGGCTATGGCTACACCTTC
TRBV19	TRBJ1-2	.	TRBD1	CASRPGQGVDFGYTF	TGTGCCAGTAGACCGGGACAGGGGGTCGATTTTGGCTACACCTTC
TRBV6-1	TRBJ1-6	.	.	CASSENGGGRSPLHF	TGTGCCAGCAGTGAAAATGGTGGGGGCCGATCACCCCTCCACTTT
TRBV2	TRBJ1-1	.	TRBD1	CASSPWDRGRVTEAFF	TGTGCCAGCAGTCCTTGGGACAGGGGGCGCGTCACTGAAGCTTTCTTT
TRBV9	TRBJ1-3	.	.	CASSVGVGGRDSGNTIYF	TGTGCCAGCAGCGTGGGAGTAGGCGGGAGAGACTCTGGAAACACCATATATTTT
TRBV18	TRBJ1-2	.	.	CASSPTETGWYGYTF	TGTGCCAGCTCACCAACGGAGACAGGCTGGTATGGCTACACCTTC
TRBV5-1	TRBJ2-1	.	.	CASSLAVGQGGNEQFF	TGCGCCAGCAGCTTGGCCGTCGGACAAGGGGGCAATGAGCAGTTCTTC
TRBV7-9	TRBJ2-2	.	.	CASSMRANTGELFF	TGTGCCAGCAGCATGCGGGCAAACACCGGGGAGCTGTTTTTT
TRBV5-4	TRBJ1-2	.	.	CASSLETYGYTF	TGTGCCAGCAGCTTGGAGACCTATGGCTACACCTTC
TRBV6-5	TRBJ1-4	.	.	CASSYARTNEKLFF	TGTGCCAGCAGTTACGCCCGCACTAATGAAAAACTGTTTTTT